This TCR beta chain comes out of a study of control samples from healthy donors and cancer patients. This clone was detected only a few times. Libraries were prepared by immunoSEQ multiplex PCR; TCRdb keeps only in-frame clonotypes and omits some of them. The sample includes about 140,000 clones, about 90% of them seen just once. This CDR3 is 17 amino acids long. Per the germline V gene, CDR1 is MDHEN and CDR2 is SYDVKM. With 5 bases removed from V and 3 bases from J, the gap between germline ends came to 20 bases. The receptor's source is a man between 18 and 29 years old in good health. The chain has TRBV28 and TRBJ1-3, with D perhaps matching TRBD1 (5 bases). Input material: blood. CDR3 DNA: TGTGCCAGCAGTCCGAACGGGGTCGGGGGGAGTGGAAACACCATATATTTT. Encoded protein: CASSPNGVGGSGNTIYF.